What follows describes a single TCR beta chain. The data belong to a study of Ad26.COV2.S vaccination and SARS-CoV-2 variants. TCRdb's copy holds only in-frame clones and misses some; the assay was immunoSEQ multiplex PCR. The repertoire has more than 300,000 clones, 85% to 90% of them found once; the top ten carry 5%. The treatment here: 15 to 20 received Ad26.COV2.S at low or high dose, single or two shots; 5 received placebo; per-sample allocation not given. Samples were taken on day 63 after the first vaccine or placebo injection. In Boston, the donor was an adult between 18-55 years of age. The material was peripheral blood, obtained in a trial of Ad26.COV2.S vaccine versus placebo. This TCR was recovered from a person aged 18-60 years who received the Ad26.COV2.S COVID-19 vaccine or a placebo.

The CDR3 bases are TGCGCCAGCAGTGCTTCCCTTGGATCTGGAAACACCATATATTTT. Protein: CASSASLGSGNTIYF. J is TRBJ1-3 and V is TRBV10-1; D remains unclear. The length of the CDR3 is 15 residues. Trimming removed 4 bases at V and 1 base at J, with 11 bases between. Germline assignment: CDR1 WNHNN and CDR2 SYGVQD (reference sequence).